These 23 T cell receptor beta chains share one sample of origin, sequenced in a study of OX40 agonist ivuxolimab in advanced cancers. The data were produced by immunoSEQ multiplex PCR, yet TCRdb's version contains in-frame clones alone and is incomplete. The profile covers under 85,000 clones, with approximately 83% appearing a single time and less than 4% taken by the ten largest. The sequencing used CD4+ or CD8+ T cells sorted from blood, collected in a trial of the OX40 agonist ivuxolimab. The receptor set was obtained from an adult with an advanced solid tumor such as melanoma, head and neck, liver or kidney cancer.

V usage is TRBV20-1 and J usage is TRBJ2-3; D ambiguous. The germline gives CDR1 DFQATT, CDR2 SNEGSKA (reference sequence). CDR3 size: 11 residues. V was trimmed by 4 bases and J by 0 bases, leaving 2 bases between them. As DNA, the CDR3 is TGCAGTGCTACCAGCACAGATACGCAGTATTTT. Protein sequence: CSATSTDTQYF.

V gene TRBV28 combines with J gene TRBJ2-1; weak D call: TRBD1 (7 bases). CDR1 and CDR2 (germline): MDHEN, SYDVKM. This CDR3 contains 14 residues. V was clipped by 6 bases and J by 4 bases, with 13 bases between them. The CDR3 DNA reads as TGTGCCAGCAGGGGACTGGGACAGTACAATGAGCAGTTCTTC. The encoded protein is CASRGLGQYNEQFF.

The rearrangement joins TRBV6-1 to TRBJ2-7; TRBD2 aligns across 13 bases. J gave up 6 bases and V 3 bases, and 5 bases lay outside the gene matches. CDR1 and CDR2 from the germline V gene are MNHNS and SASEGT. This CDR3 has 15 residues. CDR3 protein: CASSDGTSGKSEQYF. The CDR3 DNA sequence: TGTGCCAGCAGTGACGGGACTAGCGGGAAAAGCGAGCAGTACTTC.

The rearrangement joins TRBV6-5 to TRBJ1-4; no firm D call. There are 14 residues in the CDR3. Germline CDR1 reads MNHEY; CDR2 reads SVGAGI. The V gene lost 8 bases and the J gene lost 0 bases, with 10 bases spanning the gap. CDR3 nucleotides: TGTGCCAGCGGGTTACAAGCAACTAATGAAAAACTGTTTTTT. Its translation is CASGLQATNEKLFF.

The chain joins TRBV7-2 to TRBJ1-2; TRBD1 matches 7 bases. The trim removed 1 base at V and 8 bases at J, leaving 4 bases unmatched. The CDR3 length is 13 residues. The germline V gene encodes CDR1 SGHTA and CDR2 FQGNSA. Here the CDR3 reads CASSLVQGEGYTF. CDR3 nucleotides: TGTGCCAGCAGCTTAGTCCAGGGGGAGGGCTACACCTTC.

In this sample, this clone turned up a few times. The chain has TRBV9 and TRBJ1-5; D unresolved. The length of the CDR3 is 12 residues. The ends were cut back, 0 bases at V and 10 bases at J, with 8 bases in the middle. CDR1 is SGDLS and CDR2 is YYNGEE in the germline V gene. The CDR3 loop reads CASSVDLRPQHF. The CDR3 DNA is TGTGCCAGCAGCGTAGATCTCCGACCCCAGCATTTT.

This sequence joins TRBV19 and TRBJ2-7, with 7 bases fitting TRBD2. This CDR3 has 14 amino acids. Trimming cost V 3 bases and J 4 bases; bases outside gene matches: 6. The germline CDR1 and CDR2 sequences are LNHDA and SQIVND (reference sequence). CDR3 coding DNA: TGTGCCAGTAGTATTTCGCGGGAGTGGTACGAGCAGTACTTC. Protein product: CASSISREWYEQYF.

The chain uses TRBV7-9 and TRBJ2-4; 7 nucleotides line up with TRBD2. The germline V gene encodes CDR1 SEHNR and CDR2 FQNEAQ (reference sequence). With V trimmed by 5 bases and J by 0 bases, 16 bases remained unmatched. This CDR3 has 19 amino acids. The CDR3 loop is CASSPHSTSGKLAKNIQYF. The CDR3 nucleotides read TGTGCCAGCAGCCCCCATAGCACCAGCGGGAAGCTAGCCAAAAACATTCAGTACTTC.

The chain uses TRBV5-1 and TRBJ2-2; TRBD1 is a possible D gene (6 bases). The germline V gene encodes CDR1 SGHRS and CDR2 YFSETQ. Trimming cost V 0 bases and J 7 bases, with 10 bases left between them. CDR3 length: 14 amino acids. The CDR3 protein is CASSLEQGFGELFF. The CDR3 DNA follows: TGCGCCAGCAGCTTGGAACAGGGTTTCGGGGAGCTGTTTTTT. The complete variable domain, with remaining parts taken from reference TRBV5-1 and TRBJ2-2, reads KAGVTQTPRYLIKTRGQQVTLSCSPISGHRSVSWYQQTPGQGLQFLFEYFSETQRNKGNFPGRFSGRQFSNSRSEMNVSTLELGDSALYLCASSLEQGFGELFFGEGSRLTVL.

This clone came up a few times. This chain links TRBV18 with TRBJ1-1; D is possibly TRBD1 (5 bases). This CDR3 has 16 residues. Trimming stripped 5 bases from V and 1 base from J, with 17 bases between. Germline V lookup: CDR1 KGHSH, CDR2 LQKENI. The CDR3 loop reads CASSSTLLDRNTEAFF. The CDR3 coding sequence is TGTGCCAGCTCATCAACCTTACTCGACAGGAACACTGAAGCTTTCTTT.

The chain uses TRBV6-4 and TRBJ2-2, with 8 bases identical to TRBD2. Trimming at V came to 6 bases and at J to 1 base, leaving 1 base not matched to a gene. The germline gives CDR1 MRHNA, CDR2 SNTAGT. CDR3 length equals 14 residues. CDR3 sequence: CASRTSGNTGELFF. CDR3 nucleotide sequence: TGTGCCAGCAGAACTAGCGGGAACACCGGGGAGCTGTTTTTT.

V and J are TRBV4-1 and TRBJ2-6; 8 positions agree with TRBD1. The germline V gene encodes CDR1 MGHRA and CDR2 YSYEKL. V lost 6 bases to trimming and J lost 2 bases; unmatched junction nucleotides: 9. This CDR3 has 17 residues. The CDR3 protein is CASRQFSGGAGANVLTF. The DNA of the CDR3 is TGCGCCAGCAGGCAATTTTCAGGGGGCGCTGGGGCCAACGTCCTGACTTTC.

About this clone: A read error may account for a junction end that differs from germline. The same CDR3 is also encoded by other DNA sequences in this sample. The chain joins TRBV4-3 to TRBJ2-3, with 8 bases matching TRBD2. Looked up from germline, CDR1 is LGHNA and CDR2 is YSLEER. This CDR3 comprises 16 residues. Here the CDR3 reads CASSQALGLGTDTQYF. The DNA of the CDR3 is TGCGCCAGCAGCCAAGCTCTGGGACTAGGCACGGATACGCAGTATTTT.

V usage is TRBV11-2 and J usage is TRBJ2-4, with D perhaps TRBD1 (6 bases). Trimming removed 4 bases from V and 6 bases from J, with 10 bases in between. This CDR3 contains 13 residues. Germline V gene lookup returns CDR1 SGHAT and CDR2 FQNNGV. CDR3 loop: CASSYGGLNIQYF. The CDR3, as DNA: TGTGCCAGCAGCTATGGGGGCCTAAACATTCAGTACTTC. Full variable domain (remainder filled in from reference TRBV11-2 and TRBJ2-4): EAGVAQSPRYKIIEKRQSVAFWCNPISGHATLYWYQQILGQGPKLLIQFQNNGVVDDSQLPKDRFSAERLKGVDSTLKIQPAKLEDSAVYLCASSYGGLNIQYFGAGTRLSVL.

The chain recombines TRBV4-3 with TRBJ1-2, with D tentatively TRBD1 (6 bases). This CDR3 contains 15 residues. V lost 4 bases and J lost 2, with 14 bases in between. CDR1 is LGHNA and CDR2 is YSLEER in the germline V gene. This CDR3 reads CASSPTGLLNYGYTF. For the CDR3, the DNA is TGCGCCAGCAGCCCCACAGGGCTCTTAAACTATGGCTACACCTTC.

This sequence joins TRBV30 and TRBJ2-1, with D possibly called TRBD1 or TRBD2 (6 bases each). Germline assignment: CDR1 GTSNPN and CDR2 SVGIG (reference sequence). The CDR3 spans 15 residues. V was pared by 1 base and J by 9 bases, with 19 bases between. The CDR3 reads CAWSGQANLGGEQFF. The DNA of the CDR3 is TGTGCCTGGAGTGGACAGGCCAACCTCGGGGGTGAGCAGTTCTTC.

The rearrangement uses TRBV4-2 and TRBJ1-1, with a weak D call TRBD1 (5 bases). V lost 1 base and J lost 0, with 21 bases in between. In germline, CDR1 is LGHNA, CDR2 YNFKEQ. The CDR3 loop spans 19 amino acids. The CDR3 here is CASSQGTKEGRGMNTEAFF. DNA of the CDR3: TGTGCCAGCAGCCAAGGAACAAAAGAGGGTCGGGGGATGAACACTGAAGCTTTCTTT.

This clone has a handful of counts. The CDR3: CASRDSVHEQYF. As DNA, the CDR3 is TGTGCCAGCAGGGATAGTGTGCACGAGCAGTACTTC. This chain links TRBV6-5 with TRBJ2-7; D is unclear. CDR1 is MNHEY, CDR2 SVGAGI, per germline. This CDR3 comprises 12 residues. Trimming shortened V by 6 bases and J by 5 bases, and 11 bases separated the two germline ends.

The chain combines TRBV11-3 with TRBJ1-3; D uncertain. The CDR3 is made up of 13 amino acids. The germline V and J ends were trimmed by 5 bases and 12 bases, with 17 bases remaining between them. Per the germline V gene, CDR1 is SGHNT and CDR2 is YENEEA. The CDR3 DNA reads TGTGCCAGCAGCCTACGACGGGAGGGTTACATATATTTT. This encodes CASSLRREGYIYF.

The CDR3 DNA follows: TGTGCCAGCAGCTACCGGGACAGGGTTTCCAATGGGGCCTACGAGCAGTACTTC. As protein: CASSYRDRVSNGAYEQYF. The chain links TRBV11-2 to TRBJ2-7; 9 nucleotides match TRBD1. With 4 bases clipped from V and 2 bases from J, the junction kept 15 bases outside the gene matches. Germline loops: CDR1 SGHAT, CDR2 FQNNGV. The CDR3 sequence is 18 residues long.

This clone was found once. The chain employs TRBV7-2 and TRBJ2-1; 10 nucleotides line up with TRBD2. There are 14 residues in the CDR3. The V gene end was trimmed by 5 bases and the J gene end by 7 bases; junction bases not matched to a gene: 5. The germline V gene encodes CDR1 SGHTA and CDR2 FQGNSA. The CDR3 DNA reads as TGTGCCAGCAGCCCGCTAGCGGGAGCTAATGAGCAGTTCTTC. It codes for CASSPLAGANEQFF.

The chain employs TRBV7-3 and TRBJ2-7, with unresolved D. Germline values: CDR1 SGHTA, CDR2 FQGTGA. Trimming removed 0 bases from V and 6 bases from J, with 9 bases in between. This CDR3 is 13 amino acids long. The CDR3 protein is CASSLTWEGEQYF. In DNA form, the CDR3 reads TGTGCCAGCAGCTTAACGTGGGAAGGCGAGCAGTACTTC.

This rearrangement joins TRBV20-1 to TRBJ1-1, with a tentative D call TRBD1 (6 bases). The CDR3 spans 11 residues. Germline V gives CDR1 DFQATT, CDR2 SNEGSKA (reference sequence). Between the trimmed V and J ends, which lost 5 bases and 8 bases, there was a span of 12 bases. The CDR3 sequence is CSAEDSIEAFF. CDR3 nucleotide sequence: TGCAGTGCTGAGGACAGCATCGAAGCTTTCTTT.